The rows below give T cell receptor beta chains drawn from one sample of a study of identical twins. In TCRdb, the 5' RACE reads were re-called with MiXCR into one record per CDR3 protein. Here the sample spans 350,000 to 600,000 distinct CDR3 sequences, 14% being singletons. This same sample was also taken into another study, of yellow fever vaccine responses in identical twins.

The sample taken for sequencing was CD4+ T cells sorted from blood. Receptors were obtained from a young woman in good health. CDR3s include the opening cysteine and the closing phenylalanine or tryptophan. The D gene is left open where the match is weak. The size field is filled for only some rows; it gives once, few, many or a size class.

TRBJ2-7 | - | TRBV7-9 | TRBD1 | CASSSTGGGYEQYF | TGTGCCAGCAGTTCGACAGGGGGCGGGTACGAGCAGTACTTC
TRBJ2-6 | - | TRBV12-3/TRBV12-4 | - | CASSLQRPGANVLTF | TGTGCCAGCAGCCTACAGAGGCCCGGGGCCAACGTCCTGACTTTC
TRBJ2-1 | - | TRBV5-4 | TRBD2 | CASSGSSGYNEQFF | TGTGCCAGCAGCGGGTCTAGCGGTTACAATGAGCAGTTCTTC
TRBJ2-7 | - | TRBV24-1 | - | CATSDGLGQVNEQYF | TGTGCCACCAGTGATGGTCTGGGTCAGGTCAACGAGCAGTACTTC
TRBJ2-1 | - | TRBV14 | TRBD2 | CASSRPGLAGNEQFF | TGTGCCAGCAGCCGACCGGGACTAGCGGGCAATGAGCAGTTCTTC
TRBJ2-2 | many | TRBV28 | TRBD1 | CASSSSGQGNTGELFF | TGTGCCAGCAGTTCCTCCGGACAGGGGAACACCGGGGAGCTGTTTTTT
TRBJ2-3 | - | TRBV20-1 | TRBD1 | CSADRGSTDTQYF | TGCAGTGCCGACAGGGGATCCACAGATACGCAGTATTTT
TRBJ2-4 | - | TRBV25-1 | TRBD1 | CASGRLGTEKNIQYF | TGTGCCAGCGGACGCCTGGGGACAGAGAAAAACATTCAGTACTTC
TRBJ2-3 | many | TRBV9 | - | CASSTRTGGGADTQYF | TGTGCCAGCAGCACCCGAACAGGGGGGGGCGCAGATACGCAGTATTTT
TRBJ2-1 | few | TRBV20-1 | - | CSARISVNEQFF | TGCAGTGCTAGAATTAGCGTCAATGAGCAGTTCTTC
TRBJ2-7 | - | TRBV6-2/TRBV6-3 | TRBD1 | CASRAVGQGKNYEQYF | TGTGCCAGCAGAGCCGTGGGACAGGGAAAAAACTACGAGCAGTACTTC
TRBJ1-6 | many | TRBV5-1 | - | CASSLGAVDNSPLHF | TGCGCCAGCAGCTTAGGGGCGGTCGATAATTCACCCCTCCACTTT
TRBJ1-6 | - | TRBV5-1 | - | CASSPLAGQGNSPLHF | TGCGCCAGCAGCCCCCTTGCGGGGCAGGGGAATTCACCCCTCCACTTT
TRBJ2-3 | few | TRBV7-2 | - | CASSLDSSSTDTQYF | TGTGCCAGCAGCCTCGACAGTTCTAGCACAGATACGCAGTATTTT
TRBJ2-7 | - | TRBV7-2 | TRBD2 | CASSLSPGLAGQEQYF | TGTGCCAGCAGCTTATCACCGGGACTAGCGGGACAGGAGCAGTACTTC
TRBJ2-7 | many | TRBV18 | - | CASSPRQGLYEQYF | TGTGCCAGCTCACCGAGGCAGGGGCTTTACGAGCAGTACTTC
TRBJ2-1 | many | TRBV5-1 | - | CASSLEGLNEQFF | TGCGCCAGCAGCTTGGAGGGGCTCAATGAGCAGTTCTTC
TRBJ1-4 | - | TRBV2 | - | CASGIQGREEKLFF | TGTGCCAGCGGTATCCAGGGTAGGGAAGAAAAACTGTTTTTT
TRBJ2-7 | - | TRBV4-1 | TRBD2 | CASSQPLAGGSYEQYF | TGCGCCAGCAGCCAACCACTAGCGGGGGGCTCCTACGAGCAGTACTTC
TRBJ2-2 | - | TRBV29-1 | TRBD1 | CSAAEGQSNTGELFF | TGCAGCGCCGCTGAGGGACAGTCGAACACCGGGGAGCTGTTTTTT
TRBJ2-3 | few | TRBV20-1 | - | CSARDRVLGTDTQYF | TGCAGTGCTAGAGATCGGGTTTTGGGCACAGATACGCAGTATTTT
TRBJ2-7 | medium-sized | TRBV7-2 | - | CASSLGISYEQYF | TGTGCCAGCAGCTTAGGTATCTCCTACGAGCAGTACTTC
TRBJ1-1 | - | TRBV10-2 | - | CASSALPQGNTEAFF | TGCGCCAGCAGTGCCCTTCCACAGGGGAACACTGAAGCTTTCTTT
TRBJ2-7 | few | TRBV7-2 | TRBD2 | CASSRTSGESYEQYF | TGTGCCAGCAGCAGGACTAGCGGGGAGTCCTACGAGCAGTACTTC
TRBJ1-1 | few | TRBV5-1 | TRBD1 | CASSWGQGARTEAFF | TGCGCCAGCAGCTGGGGACAGGGGGCTAGGACTGAAGCTTTCTTT
TRBJ2-2 | - | TRBV3-1 | TRBD1 | CASSLRTGGFAGELFF | TGTGCCAGCAGCCTACGGACAGGGGGCTTCGCCGGGGAGCTGTTTTTT
TRBJ2-4 | - | TRBV3-1 | - | CASSHLGGLGKNIQYF | TGTGCCAGCAGCCATTTGGGGGGGCTTGGCAAAAACATTCAGTACTTC
TRBJ2-7 | - | TRBV7-2 | - | CASSTFRGGSYEQYF | TGTGCCAGCAGCACTTTCAGGGGGGGGTCCTACGAGCAGTACTTC
TRBJ2-1 | - | TRBV5-1 | - | CASSIQTSSYNEQFF | TGCGCCAGCAGCATCCAAACGAGCTCCTACAATGAGCAGTTCTTC
TRBJ2-1 | few | TRBV6-1 | TRBD2 | CASSTLSGTSGVNEQFF | TGTGCCAGCAGTACACTATCCGGGACTAGCGGGGTAAATGAGCAGTTCTTC
TRBJ2-1 | few | TRBV20-1 | - | CSARDPIGAREYAYNEQFF | TGCAGTGCTAGAGACCCAATCGGGGCTCGGGAGTACGCCTACAATGAGCAGTTCTTC
TRBJ2-7 | - | TRBV28 | - | CASSDRMGQYF | TGTGCCAGCAGTGACAGAATGGGGCAGTACTTC
TRBJ1-2 | many | TRBV5-6 | - | CASIAPTGSSYTF | TGTGCCAGCATCGCCCCGACAGGCTCTAGCTACACCTTC
TRBJ2-2 | - | TRBV5-1 | - | CASSPGLEPNTGELFF | TGCGCCAGCAGCCCGGGTTTGGAACCGAACACCGGGGAGCTGTTTTTT
TRBJ2-2 | - | TRBV7-8 | TRBD2 | CASSLRASGSGTGELFF | TGTGCCAGCAGCCTAAGGGCTAGCGGGAGCGGCACCGGGGAGCTGTTTTTT
TRBJ2-2 | - | TRBV4-2 | - | CASSQAKGQGRGTGELFF | TGTGCCAGCAGCCAAGCTAAGGGGCAGGGAAGGGGGACCGGGGAGCTGTTTTTT
TRBJ2-3 | - | TRBV29-1 | - | CSVGEGADTQYF | TGCAGCGTTGGGGAAGGGGCAGATACGCAGTATTTT
TRBJ2-3 | many | TRBV7-2 | TRBD1 | CASSLVGTGGFLDTQYF | TGTGCCAGCAGCTTAGTCGGGACAGGGGGCTTTCTAGATACGCAGTATTTT
TRBJ2-1 | few | TRBV12-3/TRBV12-4 | TRBD2 | CASSPPGGTYNEQFF | TGTGCCAGCAGTCCCCCCGGGGGGACCTACAATGAGCAGTTCTTC
TRBJ2-5 | - | TRBV6-2/TRBV6-3 | TRBD2 | CASSQRDYQEETQYF | TGTGCCAGCAGTCAACGGGACTACCAGGAGGAGACCCAGTACTTC
TRBJ2-1 | - | TRBV6-1 | TRBD2 | CASSQSRLAGSHNEQFF | TGTGCCAGCAGTCAAAGCAGACTAGCGGGAAGCCACAATGAGCAGTTCTTC
TRBJ2-5 | few | TRBV5-1 | - | CASSLYIETQYF | TGCGCCAGCAGCTTGTATATCGAGACCCAGTACTTC
TRBJ2-5 | few | TRBV20-1 | TRBD2 | CSAMAGGLETQYF | TGCAGTGCTATGGCGGGGGGGTTGGAGACCCAGTACTTC
TRBJ2-7 | few | TRBV20-1 | TRBD2 | CSATLTSGRPVEQYF | TGCAGTGCTACGCTGACTAGCGGCAGGCCGGTCGAGCAGTACTTC
TRBJ1-5 | few | TRBV7-8 | TRBD1 | CASTTGQLNQPQHF | TGTGCCAGCACCACGGGACAGTTAAATCAGCCCCAGCATTTT
TRBJ2-2 | few | TRBV4-2 | TRBD2 | CASSQGDGRDTGELFF | TGTGCCAGCAGCCAAGGAGACGGGAGGGACACCGGGGAGCTGTTTTTT
TRBJ2-1 | many | TRBV12-3/TRBV12-4 | - | CASRDPTVSQEQFF | TGTGCCAGCAGGGACCCTACGGTCTCCCAGGAGCAGTTCTTC
TRBJ2-5 | many | TRBV6-1 | TRBD2 | CASSQTSGRQETQYF | TGTGCCAGCAGCCAAACTAGCGGACGACAAGAGACCCAGTACTTC
TRBJ2-7 | - | TRBV9 | TRBD1 | CASSAPRDRGLYEQYF | TGTGCCAGCAGCGCACCAAGGGACAGGGGGCTCTACGAGCAGTACTTC
TRBJ1-5 | - | TRBV6-1 | TRBD1 | CASRDRYSNQPQHF | TGTGCCAGCCGGGACAGGTATAGCAATCAGCCCCAGCATTTT
TRBJ2-7 | few | TRBV20-1 | - | CSASGPISYEQYF | TGCAGTGCCTCGGGACCCATCTCCTACGAGCAGTACTTC
TRBJ2-7 | - | TRBV20-1 | - | CSAPEGGGPDEQYF | TGCAGTGCCCCAGAGGGGGGAGGGCCCGACGAGCAGTACTTC
TRBJ2-1 | many | TRBV5-5 | - | CASSLDMRGPQGEQFF | TGTGCCAGCAGCTTGGATATGCGGGGCCCCCAGGGAGAGCAGTTCTTC
TRBJ2-3 | few | TRBV7-2 | TRBD2 | CASSSPGLVTDTQYF | TGTGCCAGCAGCTCCCCGGGACTAGTGACAGATACGCAGTATTTT